The 21 T cell receptor beta chains listed next were all sequenced from one sample in a study of blood T cell repertoires in COVID-19. Method: immunoSEQ multiplex PCR; TCRdb's copy keeps in-frame clones and lacks some. The sample includes 40,000 to 60,000 clones, approximately 90% of them seen just once. The source material was peripheral blood. These TCRs come from a man aged 40-50 years with active COVID-19.

In DNA, the CDR3 is TGTGCCAGCAGCCTGGGACTAGCGGGGATAAGCACAGATACGCAGTATTTT. It is translated as CASSLGLAGISTDTQYF. This chain joins TRBV11-3 and TRBJ2-3; 13 nucleotides line up with TRBD2. The CDR3 length is 17 residues. CDR1 SGHNT and CDR2 YENEEA come from the germline V gene. The V gene end was trimmed by 5 bases and the J gene end by 0 bases; junction bases not matched to a gene: 5.

The chain joins TRBV7-3 to TRBJ2-1, with 7 nucleotides matching TRBD2. In germline, CDR1 is SGHTA, CDR2 FQGTGA. The CDR3 spans 16 residues. V lost 5 bases to trimming and J lost 2 bases; unmatched junction nucleotides: 9. The CDR3 region is CASSPLAGATYNEQFF. DNA of the CDR3: TGTGCCAGCAGCCCCCTGGCGGGAGCCACCTACAATGAGCAGTTCTTC.

The V gene is TRBV28, the J gene TRBJ2-3, with D possibly matching TRBD1 (6 bases). Per germline, CDR1 MDHEN and CDR2 SYDVKM. The V end lost 2 bases, the J end lost 2 bases, and 17 bases lay between the germline ends. The CDR3 contains 17 residues. Here the CDR3 reads CASSLVSGTTFTDTQYF. The CDR3 bases are TGTGCCAGCAGTTTAGTCTCCGGGACAACGTTCACAGATACGCAGTATTTT.

The chain is built from TRBV9 and TRBJ2-5; 9 positions match TRBD1. Germline CDR1 is SGDLS and CDR2 is YYNGEE. The CDR3 contains 16 residues. V gave up 3 bases and J gave up 2 bases; unmatched junction bases: 8. The CDR3 is CASSAGWGTGQETQYF. The DNA for the CDR3 is TGTGCCAGCAGCGCCGGGTGGGGGACAGGGCAAGAGACCCAGTACTTC. Full variable domain (missing parts from reference TRBV9 and TRBJ2-5): DSGVTQTPKHLITATGQRVTLRCSPRSGDLSVYWYQQSLDQGLQFLIQYYNGEERAKGNILERFSAQQFPDLHSELNLSSLELGDSALYFCASSAGWGTGQETQYFGPGTRLLVL.

This clone showed up many times. V and J are TRBV5-1 and TRBJ2-3; D might be TRBD1 (7 bases). CDR3 length: 14 amino acids. Germline CDR1 SGHRS, CDR2 YFSETQ. Trimming pared 5 bases from V and 1 base from J, leaving 11 bases between. As DNA, the CDR3 is TGCGCCAGCAGGGAGGGGGCAGGCACAGATACGCAGTATTTT. Translating it yields CASREGAGTDTQYF.

The chain is built from TRBV9 and TRBJ2-1, with 7 bases lining up with TRBD1. This CDR3 has 16 residues. Germline trimming cut 3 bases from V and 7 bases from J; bases unmatched to any gene: 13. Germline V gene data show CDR1 as SGDLS and CDR2 as YYNGEE. The CDR3 loop reads CASSAGSGQLSNEQFF. Written as DNA, the CDR3 is TGTGCCAGCAGCGCCGGGTCGGGACAGCTTTCTAATGAGCAGTTCTTC.

J is TRBJ2-5 and V is TRBV28, with a weak D call TRBD1 (7 bases). The CDR3 consists of 16 residues. CDR1 MDHEN and CDR2 SYDVKM come from the germline V gene. V was trimmed by 1 base and J by 1 base, leaving 13 bases between them. The CDR3 protein is CASSLSPGGLQETQYF. CDR3 sequence (DNA): TGTGCCAGCAGTTTATCCCCAGGGGGGCTCCAAGAGACCCAGTACTTC. Drawing the rest from reference TRBV28 and TRBJ2-5, the complete variable domain is DVKVTQSSRYLVKRTGEKVFLECVQDMDHENMFWYRQDPGLGLRLIYFSYDVKMKEKGDIPEGYSVSREKKERFSLILESASTNQTSMYLCASSLSPGGLQETQYFGPGTRLLVL.

The chain couples TRBV9 to TRBJ1-2; perhaps TRBD1 as D (5 bases). Trimming left V 0 bases short and J 5 bases short, with 11 bases between. Germline CDR1 and CDR2: SGDLS and YYNGEE. This CDR3 region has 14 residues. The DNA of the CDR3 is TGTGCCAGCAGCGTAGATGGACACCCATATGGCTACACCTTC. Translation: CASSVDGHPYGYTF.

This chain links TRBV27 with TRBJ2-7, with a weak D call TRBD1 (6 bases). The germline gives CDR1 MNHEY, CDR2 SMNVEV (reference sequence). V was clipped by 3 bases and J by 2 bases, with 11 bases between them. There are 14 residues in the CDR3. CDR3 region: CASSFRDTTYEQYF. CDR3 DNA sequence: TGTGCCAGCAGTTTCCGGGACACGACCTACGAGCAGTACTTC.

J is TRBJ1-1 and V is TRBV18; D ambiguous. V was cut by 4 bases and J by 0 bases, with 15 bases left in between. Germline loops: CDR1 KGHSH, CDR2 LQKENI. CDR3 size: 16 residues. CDR3 nucleotide sequence: TGTGCCAGCTCACGGGTAGGAGGCAGTCTGAACACTGAAGCTTTCTTT. Residues: CASSRVGGSLNTEAFF.

The chain is built from TRBV5-1 and TRBJ1-6; unclear D gene. V shed 4 bases and J shed 6 bases, with 20 bases lying between them. The CDR3 is 17 residues long. Looked up from germline, CDR1 is SGHRS and CDR2 is YFSETQ. CDR3 sequence reads: CASSPGPVWGGNSPLHF. DNA of the CDR3: TGCGCCAGCAGCCCCGGCCCCGTATGGGGAGGTAATTCACCCCTCCACTTT.

V is TRBV19 and J is TRBJ2-3; 9 bases are a match to TRBD2. V was pared by 6 bases and J by 4 bases, with 2 bases of the junction left unmatched. CDR3 length: 13 amino acids. Germline V gene sequence: CDR1 LNHDA, CDR2 SQIVND (reference sequence). For the CDR3, the DNA is TGTGCCAGTAGCAGACTAGCGGCAGATACGCAGTATTTT. It is translated as CASSRLAADTQYF.

V and J are TRBV25-1 and TRBJ1-2; D unclear. This CDR3 is built from 14 residues. Germline CDR1 and CDR2: MGHDK and SYGVNS. V shed 7 bases and J shed 4 bases, with 16 bases lying between them. CDR3 loop: CASIRTGSGYGYTF. DNA for the CDR3: TGTGCCAGCATCAGGACCGGAAGCGGCTATGGCTACACCTTC.

This clone was found once. The rearrangement joins TRBV6-5 to TRBJ2-7; 7 positions agree with TRBD2. The V and J ends lost 0 bases and 4 bases, in that order; junction bases with no gene match: 3. This CDR3 has 14 residues. The germline gives CDR1 MNHEY, CDR2 SVGAGI. This CDR3 is CASSYSLAAYEQYF. In DNA, the CDR3 is TGTGCCAGCAGTTACTCGCTAGCGGCATACGAGCAGTACTTC.

The chain recombines TRBV28 with TRBJ2-4, with a weak D call TRBD1 (5 bases). This CDR3 has 15 amino acids. V was trimmed by 2 bases and J by 6 bases, leaving 14 bases between them. Germline-derived CDR1 and CDR2 are MDHEN and SYDVKM. CDR3 in DNA: TGTGCCAGCAGTTTAGACTCAGGGATAGCAAACATTCAGTACTTC. Protein sequence: CASSLDSGIANIQYF.

This chain links TRBV6-5 with TRBJ2-1; 9 bases agree with TRBD1. CDR1 and CDR2 (germline): MNHEY, SVGAGI. V trimming: 5 bases; J trimming: 8 bases; junction bases outside the gene matches: 10. The CDR3 runs 15 residues. The DNA for the CDR3 is TGTGCCAGCAGTCCAGGACAGGGGATTTTGGATGAGCAGTTCTTC. It is translated as CASSPGQGILDEQFF.

The gene calls are TRBV4-1 and TRBJ2-3; D possibly corresponds to TRBD2 (6 bases). CDR3 length: 14 amino acids. V was cut by 4 bases and J by 4 bases, with 12 bases left in between. Germline V gives CDR1 MGHRA, CDR2 YSYEKL. The CDR3 bases are TGCGCCAGCAGCCTAATGGAGGGTTCAGATACGCAGTATTTT. Translating gives CASSLMEGSDTQYF.

V and J are TRBV19 and TRBJ2-2; TRBD2 matches at 8 bases. V shed 7 bases and J 5 bases; nucleotides not matched to a gene: 15. From germline, CDR1 is LNHDA and CDR2 SQIVND (reference sequence). The CDR3 totals 17 residues. The CDR3 spells CASTPLPEIAGTGELFF. For the CDR3, the DNA is TGTGCCAGTACCCCCCTCCCGGAGATAGCGGGGACCGGGGAGCTGTTTTTT.

The chain has TRBV6-2 or TRBV6-3 and TRBJ1-5, with TRBD1 matching over 7 bases. The CDR3 covers 14 residues. Trimming took 1 base from V and 6 from J; bases not matched to a gene: 3. Germline assignment: CDR1 MNHEY and CDR2 SVGEGT. The CDR3 loop reads CASSYLAGGQPQHF. The DNA for the CDR3 is TGTGCCAGCAGTTACTTGGCAGGGGGTCAGCCCCAGCATTTT.

The chain joins TRBV4-1 to TRBJ2-7, with 9 bases that match TRBD1. V was clipped by 4 bases and J by 6 bases; unmatched bases: 7. The CDR3 totals 14 residues. Germline CDR1 reads MGHRA; CDR2 reads YSYEKL. The CDR3: CASSLGQGGFEQYF. As DNA, the CDR3 is TGCGCCAGCAGCCTGGGACAGGGTGGTTTCGAGCAGTACTTC.

The rearrangement joins TRBV5-1 to TRBJ2-2; D is unresolved. The CDR3 is made up of 15 amino acids. The germline V gene has CDR1 SGHRS and CDR2 YFSETQ. V lost 1 base and J lost 1, with 8 bases in between. The DNA of the CDR3 is TGCGCCAGCAGCTTGAACTCTTTGAACACCGGGGAGCTGTTTTTT. Protein sequence: CASSLNSLNTGELFF.